This record covers a single T cell receptor (beta chain). This clonotype was seen only a few times. It has no known antigen specificity. There are no base qualities to consult, and no much larger clone falls within one base. TCR cDNA was synthesized by 5'RACE template switching, which introduced a universal primer site and unique molecular identifiers. Priming for cDNA synthesis came from both the TCR alpha and TCR beta constant segments. Library amplification involved two PCR steps, and the second step added sample barcodes and sequencing adapters. Sequencing of libraries was done on Illumina HiSeq 2500 (2x100 bp) or NovaSeq (2x150 bp). In the original analysis: MIGEC handled demultiplexing of reads and collapsing into UMI consensus sequences, while MiXCR performed V(D)J alignment. Clonotypes responding to the vaccine were identified with edgeR on replicate PBMC samples, with the criteria of FDR below 0.01 and a log2 fold change above 5 up to day 15. Each bulk clonotype was labeled CD4 or CD8 based on which sequenced repertoire, CD4 or CD8, contained the clonotype at higher abundance. TCRdb redid the processing of the public reads, applying fastp at Q25 and MiXCR, and retained in-frame beta chains. When rows share a CDR3 protein, they turn into one entry using the most common DNA and genes. The V and J calls here are based on TCRdb, not the publication. This sample gives some 600,000 distinct CDR3 sequences in total; about a sixth of them show up just once. Roughly a sixth of the sample is held by the ten biggest clonotypes.

This sample was taken from a study of T cells after yellow fever vaccination (dated by TCRdb to between 2017 and 2020). With respect to the entire study: The SMART-Seq v4 Ultra Low Input RNA kit was used to prepare libraries from fractions with low cell numbers. Bulk PBMC replicates and cell subsets were isolated from blood drawn at multiple timepoints before and after both primary and secondary immunization. Two healthy male donors, one aged 18 to 30 and one aged 30 to 39 years, were included in the cohort. To track T-cell clones before and after primary and booster YFV17D yellow fever vaccination, bulk TCR alpha and beta repertoires were sequenced longitudinally.

What the authors observed across the whole study: Compared with the primary T-cell response, the secondary T-cell response was weaker but faster, peaking on day 5 rather than day 15. Because only a couple of donors were included in the study, the extent to which the findings can be generalized is limited. Computational filtering was needed because FACS-sorted repertoires could contain abundant contaminating clonotypes from the bulk population. A small share of clonotypes was detected in both CD4 and CD8 compartments, with the overlap likely arising from convergent recombination. Most clones expanded after primary vaccination were re-detected after the booster (about 96% of CD4 and approximately 89% of CD8), suggesting broad memory maintenance.

The treatment or condition label for this specimen denotes: live attenuated yellow fever vaccine strain. Two biological replicates of bulk PBMCs were collected at each blood-draw timepoint. A standard Ficoll-Paque protocol was used to isolate PBMCs from peripheral blood. TriZol was used to extract RNA from bulk PBMCs, from CD4 and CD8 fractions, and from dextramer-positive and dextramer-negative fractions. The germline V gene (reference sequence) gives CDR1 as DFQATT and CDR2 as SNEGSKA. V lost 0 bases and J lost 2 bases; the stretch between them is 14 bases long. Reading from cysteine to phenylalanine, the CDR3 counts 15 amino acids. Left in the record is the CDR3 DNA by itself, 45 bases read in frame from the first base.

This receptor was identified in a man younger than 30 who received the YFV17D yellow fever vaccine. The specimen was PBMCs, collected about 5 days after the first yellow fever vaccination. The chain is encoded by TRBV20-1 joined to TRBJ2-7; the D gene is perhaps TRBD1, on 6 matching bases. The DNA reads TGCAGTGCTAGAGATCCGACAGGCGGCCCCTACGAGCAGTACTTC. It translates as CSARDPTGGPYEQYF.